The T cell receptor beta chain described here comes from a study of shared clonotypes between healthy human individuals. The length of the CDR3 is 18 residues. Germline-derived CDR1 and CDR2 are SNHLY and FYNNEI. V lost 4 bases to trimming and J lost 2 bases; unmatched junction nucleotides: 9. As to this clone: No antigen is known for it.

Points from the study as a whole: Researchers sampled only blood; tissue repertoires likely differ. The study generally estimated greater richness for naive than memory subsets.

Each subset's genomic DNA was split evenly across several immunoSEQ plates. Sequencing was performed with immunoSEQ multiplex PCR; in TCRdb, only in-frame clones are kept and a portion is missing. The sample records roughly 2,300,000 clones, 85% to 95% being singletons. The sequenced sample consisted of naive CD4+ T cells from PBMCs. Stated subset: CD45RA+ positively selected. This sequence originates from a man aged 18 to 29 in good health. Some clones in this sample may be carry-over from other donors' samples. The chain couples TRBV2 to TRBJ2-7; 15 nucleotides align to TRBD2. This chain's CDR3 is CASSGTGLAGGQPYEQYF. CDR3 nucleotides: TGTGCCAGCAGTGGCACGGGACTAGCGGGAGGACAGCCCTACGAGCAGTACTTC.